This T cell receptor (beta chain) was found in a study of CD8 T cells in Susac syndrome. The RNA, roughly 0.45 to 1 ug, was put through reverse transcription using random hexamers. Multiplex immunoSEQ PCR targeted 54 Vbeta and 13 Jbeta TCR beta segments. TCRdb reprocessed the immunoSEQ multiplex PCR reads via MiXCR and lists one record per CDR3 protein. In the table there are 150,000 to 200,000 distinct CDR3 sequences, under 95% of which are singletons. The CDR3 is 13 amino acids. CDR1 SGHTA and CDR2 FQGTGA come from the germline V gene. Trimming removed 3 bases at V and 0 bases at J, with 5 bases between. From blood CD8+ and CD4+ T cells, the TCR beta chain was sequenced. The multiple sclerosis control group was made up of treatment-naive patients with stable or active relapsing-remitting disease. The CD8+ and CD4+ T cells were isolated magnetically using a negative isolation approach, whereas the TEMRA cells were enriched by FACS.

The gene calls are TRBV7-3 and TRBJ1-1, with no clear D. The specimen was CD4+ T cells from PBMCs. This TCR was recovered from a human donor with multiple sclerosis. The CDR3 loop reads CASSLTVNTEAFF. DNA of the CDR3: TGTGCCAGCAGCTTGACGGTGAACACTGAAGCTTTCTTT.